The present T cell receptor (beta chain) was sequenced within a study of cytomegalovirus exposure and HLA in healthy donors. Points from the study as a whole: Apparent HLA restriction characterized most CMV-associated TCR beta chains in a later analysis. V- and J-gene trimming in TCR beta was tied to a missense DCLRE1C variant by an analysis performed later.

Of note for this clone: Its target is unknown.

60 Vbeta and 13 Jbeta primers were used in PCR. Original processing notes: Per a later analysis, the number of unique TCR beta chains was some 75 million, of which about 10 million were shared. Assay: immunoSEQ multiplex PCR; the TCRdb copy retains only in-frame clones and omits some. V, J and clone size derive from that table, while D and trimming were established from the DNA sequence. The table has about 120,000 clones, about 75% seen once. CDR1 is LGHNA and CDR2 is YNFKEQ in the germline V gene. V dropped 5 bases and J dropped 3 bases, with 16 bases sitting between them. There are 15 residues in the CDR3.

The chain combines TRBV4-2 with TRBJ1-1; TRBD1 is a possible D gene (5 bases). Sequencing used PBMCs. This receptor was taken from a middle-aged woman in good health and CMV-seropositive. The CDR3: CASSDLGPGDTEAFF. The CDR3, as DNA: TGTGCCAGCAGCGACCTAGGTCCGGGGGACACTGAAGCTTTCTTT.